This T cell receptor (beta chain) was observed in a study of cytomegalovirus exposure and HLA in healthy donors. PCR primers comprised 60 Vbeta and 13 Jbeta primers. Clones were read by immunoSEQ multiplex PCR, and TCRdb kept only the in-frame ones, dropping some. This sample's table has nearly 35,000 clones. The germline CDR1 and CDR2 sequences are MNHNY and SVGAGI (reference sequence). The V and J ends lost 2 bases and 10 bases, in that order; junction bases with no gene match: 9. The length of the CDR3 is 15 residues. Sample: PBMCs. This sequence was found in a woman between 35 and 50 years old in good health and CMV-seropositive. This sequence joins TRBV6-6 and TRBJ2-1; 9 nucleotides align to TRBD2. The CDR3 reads CASSYPWAGGAEQFF. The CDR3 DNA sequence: TGTGCCAGCAGTTACCCTTGGGCGGGAGGGGCGGAGCAGTTCTTC.